Listed below are T cell receptor beta chains from one sample, sequenced in a study of cytomegalovirus exposure and HLA in healthy donors. Data came from immunoSEQ multiplex PCR; TCRdb stores just in-frame clones and leaves some out. In the table there are about 160,000 clones, 60% to 80% of which are singletons. Input material: PBMCs. The receptors derive from a woman between 50 and 59 years old in good health and CMV-seropositive. Both conserved end residues are part of each CDR3. D genes are given only for firm matches. The size of a clone is reported for some rows only, either as once, few or many, or as a class for expanded clones.

CDR3nt: TGTGCCAAACCGGGGATAGTAGCGGGGACCAACAATGAGCAGTTCTTC; CDR3aa: CAKPGIVAGTNNEQFF; abundance: .; j_gene: TRBJ2-1; d_gene: .; v_gene: TRBV21-1
CDR3nt: TGCGCCAGCAGCCAAGAATCATGGAAGGGGTCTAATGAAAAACTGTTTTTT; CDR3aa: CASSQESWKGSNEKLFF; abundance: .; j_gene: TRBJ1-4; d_gene: .; v_gene: TRBV4-1
CDR3nt: TGTGCCAGTAGAGAACTAGCGGGACATAACAATGAGCAGTTCTTC; CDR3aa: CASRELAGHNNEQFF; abundance: few; j_gene: TRBJ2-1; d_gene: TRBD2; v_gene: TRBV19
CDR3nt: TGTGCCAGCAGCTCATACCCCGGGACAGACGACTACGAGCAGTACTTC; CDR3aa: CASSSYPGTDDYEQYF; abundance: .; j_gene: TRBJ2-7; d_gene: TRBD1; v_gene: TRBV28
CDR3nt: TGTGCCAGCAGTACGGGACAGGGGAATGAAGCTTTCTTT; CDR3aa: CASSTGQGNEAFF; abundance: .; j_gene: TRBJ1-1; d_gene: TRBD1; v_gene: TRBV28
CDR3nt: TGTGCCAGTAGTATAGTGTCAGGGGGGCTCCAAGAGACCCAGTACTTC; CDR3aa: CASSIVSGGLQETQYF; abundance: .; j_gene: TRBJ2-5; d_gene: .; v_gene: TRBV19
CDR3nt: TGTGCCATCACTTCGGGACAGGGGGCATCCAAGCATTTT; CDR3aa: CAITSGQGASKHF; abundance: .; j_gene: TRBJ1-5; d_gene: TRBD1; v_gene: TRBV10-3
CDR3nt: TGTGCCAGCAGGCCACCCGGGACAGGGAACACCGGGGAGCTGTTTTTT; CDR3aa: CASRPPGTGNTGELFF; abundance: .; j_gene: TRBJ2-2; d_gene: TRBD1; v_gene: TRBV6-6
CDR3nt: TGTGCCAGCTCACCACCCCGGGGGGCCGGCTCCTACAATGAGCAGTTCTTC; CDR3aa: CASSPPRGAGSYNEQFF; abundance: .; j_gene: TRBJ2-1; d_gene: .; v_gene: TRBV18
CDR3nt: TGTGCCAGCAGTCGGGAGTCTGGGGCCAACGTCCTGACTTTC; CDR3aa: CASSRESGANVLTF; abundance: .; j_gene: TRBJ2-6; d_gene: .; v_gene: TRBV28
CDR3nt: TGTGCCAGCAGTGCCGGGTTTGGCTATGGCTACACCTTC; CDR3aa: CASSAGFGYGYTF; abundance: .; j_gene: TRBJ1-2; d_gene: .; v_gene: TRBV6-1
CDR3nt: TGTGCCACTTGGGGGACTAAAGGCCAAGAGACCCAGTACTTC; CDR3aa: CATWGTKGQETQYF; abundance: .; j_gene: TRBJ2-5; d_gene: TRBD2; v_gene: TRBV2
CDR3nt: TGCGCCAGCAGCTTGGGACTAGCGGGAGATACGCAGTATTTT; CDR3aa: CASSLGLAGDTQYF; abundance: .; j_gene: TRBJ2-3; d_gene: TRBD2; v_gene: TRBV5-1
CDR3nt: TGTGCCAGCAGCTACGGGTCACTTTTTTCACCCCTCCACTTT; CDR3aa: CASSYGSLFSPLHF; abundance: once; j_gene: TRBJ1-6; d_gene: .; v_gene: TRBV5-6
CDR3nt: TGTGCCAGCAGTGTAGTCCGGAGCGGGGCGGGCTATGGCTACACCTTC; CDR3aa: CASSVVRSGAGYGYTF; abundance: .; j_gene: TRBJ1-2; d_gene: .; v_gene: TRBV6-1
CDR3nt: TGTGCCAGCAGCTTAGTTGGTAGCGGGAGAGATACGCAGTATTTT; CDR3aa: CASSLVGSGRDTQYF; abundance: .; j_gene: TRBJ2-3; d_gene: TRBD2; v_gene: TRBV7-2
CDR3nt: TGTGCCAGCAGCCTGAACAGGGGCGTAGAATATGGCTACACCTTC; CDR3aa: CASSLNRGVEYGYTF; abundance: .; j_gene: TRBJ1-2; d_gene: TRBD1; v_gene: TRBV7-9
CDR3nt: TGTGCCATCCCCCTCCGGGGACTAGCGGGTTTTAGCTCCTACAATGAGCAGTTCTTC; CDR3aa: CAIPLRGLAGFSSYNEQFF; abundance: .; j_gene: TRBJ2-1; d_gene: TRBD2; v_gene: TRBV13